The next 24 T cell receptor beta chains were all read from a single sample in a study of cytomegalovirus exposure and HLA in healthy donors. PCR used 60 Vbeta primers and 13 Jbeta primers. Profiled with immunoSEQ multiplex PCR; TCRdb holds only in-frame clones, not every one. The data hold 150,000 to 200,000 clones, with 70% observed a single time. Sequencing used PBMCs. These receptors all stem from a young man in good health and CMV-seropositive.

This chain connects TRBV5-4 to TRBJ1-3; tentative D call: TRBD1 (5 bases). Trimming left V 0 bases short and J 0 bases short, with 7 bases between. Looked up from germline, CDR1 is SGHNT and CDR2 is YYREEE (reference sequence). This CDR3 region has 15 residues. The chain's CDR3 is CASSLGGSSGNTIYF. CDR3 nucleotide sequence: TGTGCCAGCAGCTTGGGGGGCTCCTCTGGAAACACCATATATTTT.

The V gene is TRBV6-5, the J gene TRBJ1-5, with TRBD1 matching 7 bases. The trim removed 6 bases at V and 9 bases at J, leaving 8 bases unmatched. Germline CDR1 is MNHEY and CDR2 is SVGAGI. The CDR3 runs to 13 residues. In DNA, the CDR3 is TGTGCCAGCAGAGAAAGGGGGCATGGGCCCCAGCATTTT. Its translation: CASRERGHGPQHF.

J is TRBJ1-4 and V is TRBV5-3, with D maybe TRBD1 (5 bases). Being an ORF, TRBV5-3 has a function that is uncertain. The CDR3 extends over 16 amino acids. Trimming cost V 0 bases and J 5 bases, with 14 bases left between them. Written as DNA, the CDR3 is TGTGCCAGAAGCTTGGTTAGTACAGGACCAAATGAAAAACTGTTTTTT. Translating gives CARSLVSTGPNEKLFF.

This clone has only one observation. The chain's CDR3 is CASSTTSTGESPLHF. CDR3 nucleotides: TGTGCCAGCAGTACCACATCAACCGGGGAGTCACCCCTCCACTTT. The chain has TRBV6-6 and TRBJ1-6, with unresolved D. Germline V gives CDR1 MNHNY, CDR2 SVGAGI (reference sequence). Trimming took 5 bases from V and 10 from J, leaving 18 bases between them. This CDR3 has 15 residues.

This rearrangement joins TRBV27 to TRBJ2-2, with 7 bases that match TRBD1. CDR3 length equals 13 residues. J gave up 6 bases and V 3 bases, and 1 base lay outside the gene matches. The V gene's germline CDR1 is MNHEY and CDR2 SMNVEV (reference sequence). The CDR3 DNA is TGTGCCAGCAGTTTGACAGGGTCCGGGGAGCTGTTTTTT. As protein: CASSLTGSGELFF.

The rearrangement uses TRBV5-1 and TRBJ2-3, with 14 bases lining up with TRBD2. Germline CDR1 SGHRS, CDR2 YFSETQ. This CDR3 region has 17 residues. V shed 4 bases and J 5 bases; nucleotides not matched to a gene: 9. The CDR3 protein is CASSTGTSGRGVDTQYF. DNA of the CDR3: TGCGCCAGCAGCACTGGGACTAGCGGGAGAGGAGTAGATACGCAGTATTTT. The whole variable domain, remainder taken from reference TRBV5-1 and TRBJ2-3, is KAGVTQTPRYLIKTRGQQVTLSCSPISGHRSVSWYQQTPGQGLQFLFEYFSETQRNKGNFPGRFSGRQFSNSRSEMNVSTLELGDSALYLCASSTGTSGRGVDTQYFGPGTRLTVL.

The CDR3 spells CASSGFWTGNYGYTF. The CDR3 DNA reads TGTGCCAGCAGTGGGTTCTGGACAGGAAACTATGGCTACACCTTC. The gene calls are TRBV6-1 and TRBJ1-2; TRBD1 aligns across 7 bases. CDR3 length: 15 residues. CDR1 MNHNS and CDR2 SASEGT come from the germline V gene. The V gene end was trimmed by 4 bases and the J gene end by 2 bases; junction bases not matched to a gene: 7.

V and J are TRBV27 and TRBJ2-7; D call uncertain. In germline, CDR1 is MNHEY, CDR2 SMNVEV (reference sequence). Trimming left V 0 bases short and J 2 bases short, with 8 bases between. The CDR3 is 14 amino acids. The CDR3 region is CASSLSYSTYEQYV. The CDR3 DNA sequence: TGTGCCAGCAGTTTATCGTACAGTACCTACGAGCAGTACGTC.

The rearrangement links TRBV29-1 to TRBJ1-2; D remains unclear. Looked up from germline, CDR1 is SQVTM and CDR2 is ANQGSEA. The CDR3 covers 12 residues. Trimming left V 4 bases short and J 2 bases short, with 8 bases between. The CDR3 sequence: CSVVENNYGYTF. CDR3 nucleotide sequence: TGCAGCGTTGTGGAGAACAACTATGGCTACACCTTC.

The rearrangement uses TRBV5-8 and TRBJ2-7, with a weak D call TRBD2 (7 bases). The CDR3 totals 15 residues. The ends were cut back, 4 bases at V and 2 bases at J, with 16 bases in the middle. The germline V gene encodes CDR1 SGHTS and CDR2 YDEGEE. The CDR3 spells CASSPTGRGTYEQYV. As DNA, the CDR3 is TGTGCCAGCAGCCCAACAGGGAGGGGGACCTACGAGCAGTACGTC.

The chain is built from TRBV11-2 and TRBJ2-1; D not resolved. V lost 0 bases and J 6 bases, leaving 9 bases between the germline ends. This CDR3 has 14 residues. The germline CDR1 and CDR2 sequences are SGHAT and FQNNGV. For the CDR3, the DNA is TGTGCCAGCAGCTTAGATGCGGCTAGCAATGAGCAGTTCTTC. Its protein is CASSLDAASNEQFF.

The J gene is TRBJ2-5, the V gene TRBV5-1; 9 positions agree with TRBD1. This CDR3 is built from 14 residues. V dropped 0 bases and J dropped 7; count of bases not matched to a gene: 4. Per germline, CDR1 SGHRS and CDR2 YFSETQ. The CDR3 nucleotides are TGCGCCAGCAGCTTGGAACAGGGGGCGCGGACCCAGTACTTC. Translating it yields CASSLEQGARTQYF.

V is TRBV29-1 and J is TRBJ1-2; 9 nucleotides align to TRBD1. Germline V CDR1 and CDR2: SQVTM, ANQGSEA. J gave up 11 bases and V 1 base, and 8 bases lay outside the gene matches. CDR3 length: 13 residues. CDR3 nucleotide sequence: TGCAGCGTTGAAGGACAGGGGGAGCTTGGGTACACCTTC. Translating gives CSVEGQGELGYTF.

This clone was observed once. The V gene is TRBV19, the J gene TRBJ1-1; D is possibly TRBD1 (6 bases). V dropped 6 bases and J dropped 4 bases, with 9 bases sitting between them. Germline V gene lookup returns CDR1 LNHDA and CDR2 SQIVND (reference sequence). This CDR3 has 12 residues. CDR3 residues: CASSTGITEAFF. CDR3 nucleotide sequence: TGTGCCAGTAGCACAGGGATCACTGAAGCTTTCTTT.

This clone appeared once. The rearrangement uses TRBV2 and TRBJ1-5; 8 bases are shared with TRBD1. Losses at the gene ends were 6 bases for V and 7 bases for J; bases not matched to a gene: 8. This CDR3 comprises 14 residues. Germline CDR1 and CDR2: SNHLY and FYNNEI. The chain's CDR3 is CASSARGLSQPQHF. The CDR3 DNA sequence: TGTGCCAGCAGCGCCAGGGGGCTCTCCCAGCCCCAGCATTTT.

The chain joins TRBV19 to TRBJ2-5; the D gene is possibly TRBD1 (6 bases). Germline-derived CDR1 and CDR2 are LNHDA and SQIVND (reference sequence). The CDR3 spans 16 residues. V lost 6 bases and J lost 6, with 23 bases in between. CDR3 sequence (DNA): TGTGCCAGTAGCCTCACCCCCGAGGGGGTGATGAAGACCCAGTACTTC. It yields the protein CASSLTPEGVMKTQYF. Looking up the rest from reference TRBV19 and TRBJ2-5 gives the full variable domain: DGGITQSPKYLFRKEGQNVTLSCEQNLNHDAMYWYRQDPGQGLRLIYYSQIVNDFQKGDIAEGYSVSREKKESFPLTVTSAQKNPTAFYLCASSLTPEGVMKTQYFGPGTRLLVL.

Only a few counts were recorded for this clone. The CDR3 sequence is CASSQATGLGGGTEAFF. DNA for the CDR3: TGTGCCAGCAGCCAAGCAACAGGCCTCGGGGGGGGCACTGAAGCTTTCTTT. J is TRBJ1-1 and V is TRBV4-2; D is perhaps TRBD1 (5 bases). Trimming removed 1 base from V and 4 bases from J, with 19 bases in between. There are 17 residues in the CDR3. Per germline, CDR1 LGHNA and CDR2 YNFKEQ.

This chain connects TRBV5-6 to TRBJ1-4, with D perhaps TRBD1 (6 bases). V was trimmed by 1 base and J by 3 bases, leaving 7 bases between them. Per the germline V gene, CDR1 is SGHDT and CDR2 is YYEEEE. This CDR3 has 14 amino acids. The CDR3 loop reads CASSLTGSNEKLFF. Here the CDR3 DNA reads TGTGCCAGCAGCTTGACAGGGTCTAATGAAAAACTGTTTTTT. The variable domain in full, with the rest retrieved from reference TRBV5-6 and TRBJ1-4, is DAGVTQSPTHLIKTRGQQVTLRCSPKSGHDTVSWYQQALGQGPQFIFQYYEEEERQRGNFPDRFSGHQFPNYSSELNVNALLLGDSALYLCASSLTGSNEKLFFGSGTQLSVL.

The rearrangement joins TRBV7-9 to TRBJ2-7; 8 positions match TRBD1. J lost 5 bases, V lost 7 bases, and 7 bases had no gene match. Germline values: CDR1 SEHNR, CDR2 FQNEAQ (reference sequence). This CDR3 has 13 residues. CDR3 residues: CASTTGDLHEQYV. In DNA form, the CDR3 reads TGTGCCAGCACGACAGGGGACCTCCACGAGCAGTACGTC.

The V gene is TRBV28, the J gene TRBJ1-2; the D gene is possibly TRBD1 (5 bases). V lost 2 bases and J lost 8, with 15 bases in between. The CDR3 has 14 residues. Germline-derived CDR1 and CDR2 are MDHEN and SYDVKM. The CDR3 spells CASSLTQGVRGYTF. CDR3 in DNA: TGTGCCAGCAGTTTAACGCAGGGCGTACGGGGCTACACCTTC.

This clone was observed a handful of times. The J gene is TRBJ1-1, the V gene TRBV11-1; D possibly corresponds to TRBD1 (5 bases). Germline V gene sequence: CDR1 SGHAT, CDR2 FQDESV (reference sequence). V lost 0 bases and J lost 4, with 12 bases in between. The CDR3 sequence is 15 residues long. The CDR3 coding sequence is TGTGCCAGCAGCTTAGCCCAGGGTGGGCCCACTGAAGCTTTCTTT. Protein product: CASSLAQGGPTEAFF.

This clone has a handful of counts. This chain connects TRBV19 to TRBJ1-3; the D gene is possibly TRBD1 (5 bases). Germline V CDR1 and CDR2: LNHDA, SQIVND (reference sequence). This CDR3 region has 14 residues. V was clipped by 3 bases and J by 2 bases, with 8 bases between them. CDR3 coding DNA: TGTGCCAGTAGTATGGGAGGGGCTGGAAACACCATATATTTT. Its translation is CASSMGGAGNTIYF.

This clone was seen only a few times. The chain has TRBV7-6 and TRBJ2-5, with TRBD2 identical over 7 bases. The junction had 9 bases not matched to a gene; V was cut back by 1 base and J by 4 bases. Germline V lookup: CDR1 SGHVS, CDR2 FNYEAQ. The CDR3 runs 16 residues. The CDR3 coding sequence is TGTGCCAGCAGCTTAGAAGGATGGGGGAGGGGAGAGACCCAGTACTTC. Its translation: CASSLEGWGRGETQYF.

The chain couples TRBV28 to TRBJ1-6; 7 nucleotides line up with TRBD1. With V trimmed by 4 bases and J by 9 bases, 6 bases remained unmatched. The germline V gene encodes CDR1 MDHEN and CDR2 SYDVKM. The CDR3 is 14 amino acids. CDR3 region: CASSSGTAFSPLHF. Here the CDR3 DNA reads TGTGCCAGCAGTTCCGGGACAGCCTTTTCACCCCTCCACTTT.